Presented here are 10 T cell receptor beta chains from one specimen sequenced in a study of metastatic and nonmetastatic thyroid tumors. MiXCR was used by TCRdb to re-call the PCR reads. The sample carries roughly 83,000 clones, 15% recorded once. All patients reached thyroid surgery having received no treatment beforehand. Material for sequencing was blood. The receptor source for this set is a female donor with papillary thyroid cancer or a benign thyroid nodule (not recorded which). Some clones in this sample may be carry-over from other donors' samples.

This clone has a count of ten or more. The sample carries other DNA sequences with the same CDR3. The rearrangement uses TRBV28 and TRBJ2-7; tentatively, D is TRBD1 (6 bases). This CDR3 spans 13 amino acids. Germline values: CDR1 MDHEN, CDR2 SYDVKM. V was trimmed by 7 bases and J by 2 bases, leaving 12 bases between them. In DNA form, the CDR3 reads TGTGCCAGCACTCCCCGGACAGCCTACGAGCAGTACTTC. Translating gives CASTPRTAYEQYF.

Turning to this clone: Possible read error: a much larger clone is one base away. J is TRBJ1-1 and V is TRBV29-1, with D tentatively TRBD1 (5 bases). The CDR3 consists of 12 residues. V lost 6 bases to trimming and J lost 5 bases, with 13 bases between them. The germline CDR1 and CDR2 sequences are SQVTM and ANQGSEA. CDR3 sequence reads: CSVSPGETEAFF. The CDR3 nucleotides read TGCAGCGTAAGTCCGGGGGAGACTGAAGCTTTCTTT.

In this sample, this clone turned up many times. CDR3 sequence reads: CASSQAPLATMDGYTF. CDR3 sequence (DNA): TGTGCCAGCAGCCAAGCCCCACTGGCAACTATGGATGGCTACACCTTC. The genes are TRBV3-1 and TRBJ1-2, with no clear D. The CDR3 is 16 residues long. V lost 1 base and J lost 6, with 18 bases in between. The germline V gene has CDR1 LGHDT and CDR2 YNNKEL (reference sequence).

This clone was seen at least ten times. The chain joins TRBV27 to TRBJ2-1, with a tentative D call TRBD2 (6 bases). V was shortened by 4 bases and J by 7 bases, with 14 bases between the two germline ends. The CDR3 has 14 residues. From germline, CDR1 is MNHEY and CDR2 SMNVEV (reference sequence). Here the CDR3 reads CASSYLLALNEQFF. CDR3 in DNA: TGTGCCAGCAGTTACCTGCTAGCGTTGAATGAGCAGTTCTTC.

This clone was picked up many times. J is TRBJ1-2 and V is TRBV12-3 or TRBV12-4, with 9 bases that match TRBD1. V trimming: 6 bases; J trimming: 3 bases; junction bases outside the gene matches: 8. This CDR3 contains 15 residues. The CDR3 coding sequence is TGTGCCAGCAGCTTTACAGGGGGCATCGACTATGGCTACACCTTC. This translates into CASSFTGGIDYGYTF.

On this clone itself: A much larger clonotype is one base distant, so this may be a read error. The genes are TRBV9 and TRBJ2-3; perhaps TRBD1 as D (5 bases). Deletions cut 4 bases from V and 6 bases from J, with 9 bases between. Germline V CDR1 and CDR2: SGDLS, YYNGEE. The CDR3 sequence is 12 residues long. For the CDR3, the DNA is TGTGCCAGCAGCCCAGGGTGTGATACGCAGTATTTT. Protein: CASSPGCDTQYF. The full variable domain, rest sourced from reference TRBV9 and TRBJ2-3, is DSGVTQTPKHLITATGQRVTLRCSPRSGDLSVYWYQQSLDQGLQFLIQYYNGEERAKGNILERFSAQQFPDLHSELNLSSLELGDSALYFCASSPGCDTQYFGPGTRLTVL.

This clone was seen at least ten times. At the DNA level, this CDR3 is encoded by other sequences in the same sample as well. The chain uses TRBV3-1 and TRBJ2-5, with D unclear. Looked up from germline, CDR1 is LGHDT and CDR2 is YNNKEL (reference sequence). Trimming pared 1 base from V and 3 bases from J, leaving 3 bases between. The CDR3 covers 12 residues. Here the CDR3 reads CASSQAEETQYF. CDR3 nucleotide sequence: TGTGCCAGCAGCCAAGCGGAAGAGACCCAGTACTTC.

This clone occurred many times. The CDR3 DNA reads TGTGCCAGCCTCCTGGGGGCAGGAGCAACGGTAGGGTCTGAAGCTTTCTTT. Its protein is CASLLGAGATVGSEAFF. The chain combines TRBV28 with TRBJ1-1, with TRBD1 as a possible D gene (6 bases). V lost 8 bases, J lost 6 bases, and 28 bases lay in between. The CDR3 contains 17 residues. CDR1 is MDHEN and CDR2 is SYDVKM in the germline V gene. Complete variable domain (other parts from reference TRBV28 and TRBJ1-1): DVKVTQSSRYLVKRTGEKVFLECVQDMDHENMFWYRQDPGLGLRLIYFSYDVKMKEKGDIPEGYSVSREKKERFSLILESASTNQTSMYLCASLLGAGATVGSEAFFGQGTRLTVV.

This clone has ten or more counts. The chain couples TRBV6-1 to TRBJ2-1; 12 bases map to TRBD1. Trimming took 6 bases from V and 8 from J; bases not matched to a gene: 2. The CDR3 length is 13 residues. CDR1 is MNHNS and CDR2 is SASEGT in the germline V gene. The CDR3 DNA reads TGTGCCAGCAGCGGGACAGGGGGCGATGAGCAGTTCTTC. As protein: CASSGTGGDEQFF.

The V and J genes are TRBV6-5 and TRBJ1-2, with D possibly matching TRBD1 (5 bases). Germline V gives CDR1 MNHEY, CDR2 SVGAGI. V was shortened by 0 bases and J by 2 bases, with 16 bases between the two germline ends. The CDR3 is made up of 17 amino acids. The CDR3 DNA sequence: TGTGCCAGCAGTTACTCGGTTGGGGCATGCTCGAACTATGGCTACACCTTC. Amino acid sequence: CASSYSVGACSNYGYTF.